The rows below give T cell receptor beta chains drawn from one sample of a study of cytomegalovirus exposure and HLA in healthy donors. TCRdb keeps only in-frame clones here, not all; method: immunoSEQ multiplex PCR. The sample includes 150,000 to 200,000 clones, around 82% seen only once; the top ten take approximately 2%. Sample: PBMCs. The origin of the receptors is a young man in good health and CMV-seronegative. Both conserved end residues are part of each CDR3. D genes are given only for firm matches.

>.|TRBJ1-2|16|TRBV10-3
CAISEERGRINYGYTF
>.|TRBJ2-2|15|TRBV19
CASSPLDSYTGELFF
>TRBD1|TRBJ2-5|15|TRBV10-3
CAISEPGQGDEEQYF
>TRBD1|TRBJ2-7|15|TRBV4-3
CASSQDEDRVYEQYF
>.|TRBJ2-7|14|TRBV9
CASSARYTGYEQYF
>.|TRBJ1-5|13|TRBV11-2
CASSLAGSQPQHF
>TRBD1|TRBJ2-7|13|TRBV30
CAWRTGGGYEQYF
>TRBD2|TRBJ2-7|15|TRBV18
CASSQSGRAAYEQYF
>TRBD2|TRBJ2-1|19|TRBV18
CASSPQGTSGRPSYNEQFF
>TRBD2|TRBJ2-7|17|TRBV14
CASSHARQLAGVEEQYF
>TRBD2|TRBJ2-7|14|TRBV7-2
CASSLGPSGYEQYF
>.|TRBJ1-6|14|TRBV6-5
CASRSGRGQSPLHF
>.|TRBJ1-2|11|TRBV6-1
CASSAQGGDTF
>TRBD2|TRBJ2-7|15|TRBV19
CASSIGTSGSYEQYF
>.|TRBJ2-3|17|TRBV19
CASVAASPGKGGYTQYF
>TRBD2|TRBJ2-4|17|TRBV4-1
CASSQAPRTSGYDIQYF